One T cell receptor beta chain is described in this entry. TCRdb's table, derived via immunoSEQ multiplex PCR, lists solely in-frame clones and lacks some. This sample has about 280,000 clones, with approximately 90% found just once. The record originates from a study of blood T cell repertoires in COVID-19. Study as a whole: Sites in the United States, Italy and Spain provided acute and convalescent COVID-19 samples. PBMCs, B-cell-depleted T cells, or T cells were the source of the cDNA or gDNA that made up the material.

Clinical history as reported by participants underpinned cohort assignment. Per germline, CDR1 SGHTA and CDR2 FQGTGA. This CDR3 contains 19 residues. Trimming took 1 base from V and 5 from J; bases not matched to a gene: 12. This sequence originates from a woman aged 30 to 39 with acute COVID-19. The chain links TRBV7-3 to TRBJ2-3, with TRBD2 matching over 13 bases. The source material was PBMCs or T cells enriched from blood (not recorded which). The CDR3 protein is CASSLKGSGLAGDVDTQYF. The CDR3 bases are TGTGCCAGCAGCTTAAAAGGCTCCGGACTAGCGGGAGATGTAGATACGCAGTATTTT.